This T cell receptor beta chain was identified in a study of beta chain features in type 1 diabetes. Whole-study context: Analysis included 100 million to 110 million sorted cells drawn from all samples.

The CDR3 is 14 amino acids. CDR1 LNHNV and CDR2 YYDKDF come from the germline V gene (reference sequence). The trim removed 5 bases at V and 7 bases at J, leaving 10 bases unmatched. The study, taken as a whole, reports: Patients' naive, central memory and regulatory TCRB repertoires appeared more alike than those of healthy donors.

This clone was detected a few times. Its antigen is not identified. Investigators reverse transcribed all isolated RNA, so they sequenced expressed TCRB transcripts. Sequenced by immunoSEQ multiplex PCR; TCRdb stores in-frame clones only, minus some. The sample holds 350,000 to 450,000 clones; less than 15% are singletons and the top ten take under 0.02%. The rearrangement links TRBV15 to TRBJ1-2; 7 bases match TRBD1. The sequence was obtained from a woman aged 18-30 years in good health. The sample was naive CD4+ T cells from blood. The CDR3: CATSSRSYRGGYTF. The CDR3 DNA reads TGTGCCACCAGCTCGCGGTCGTACAGGGGTGGCTACACCTTC.